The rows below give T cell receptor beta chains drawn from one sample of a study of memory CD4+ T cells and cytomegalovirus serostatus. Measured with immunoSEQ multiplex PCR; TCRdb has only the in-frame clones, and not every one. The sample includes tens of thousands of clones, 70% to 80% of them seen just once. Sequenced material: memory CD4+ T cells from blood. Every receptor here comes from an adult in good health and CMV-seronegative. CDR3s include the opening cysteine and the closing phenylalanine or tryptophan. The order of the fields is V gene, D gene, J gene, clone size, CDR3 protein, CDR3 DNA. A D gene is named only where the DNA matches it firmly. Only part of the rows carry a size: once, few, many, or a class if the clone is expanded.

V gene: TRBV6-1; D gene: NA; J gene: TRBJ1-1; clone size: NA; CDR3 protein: CASREHLDTEAFF; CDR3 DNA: TGTGCCAGCAGGGAACATTTGGACACTGAAGCTTTCTTT
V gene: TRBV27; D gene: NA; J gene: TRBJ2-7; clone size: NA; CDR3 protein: CASSEDITYEQYF; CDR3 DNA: TGTGCCAGCAGTGAGGACATTACCTACGAGCAGTACTTC
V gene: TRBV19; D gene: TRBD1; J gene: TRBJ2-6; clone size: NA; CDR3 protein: CASSMAGTGGSGANVLTF; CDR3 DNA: TGTGCCAGTAGTATGGCCGGGACAGGGGGCTCTGGGGCCAACGTCCTGACTTTC
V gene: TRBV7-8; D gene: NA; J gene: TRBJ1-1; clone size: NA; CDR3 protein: CASKPKQGSSTEAFF; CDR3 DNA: TGTGCCAGCAAACCTAAGCAGGGGTCTTCCACTGAAGCTTTCTTT
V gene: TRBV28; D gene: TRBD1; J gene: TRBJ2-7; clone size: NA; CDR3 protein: CATVGQVLYEQYF; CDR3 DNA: TGTGCCACCGTGGGACAGGTCCTGTACGAGCAGTACTTC
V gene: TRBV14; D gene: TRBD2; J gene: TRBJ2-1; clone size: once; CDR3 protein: CASSLAGGPGNEQFF; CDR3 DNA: TGTGCCAGCAGTCTAGCGGGGGGGCCGGGGAATGAGCAGTTCTTC
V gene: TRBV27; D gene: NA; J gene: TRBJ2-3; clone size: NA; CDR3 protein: CASSLLSLGDTQYF; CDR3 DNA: TGTGCCAGCAGTCTACTCAGTCTCGGCGATACGCAGTATTTT
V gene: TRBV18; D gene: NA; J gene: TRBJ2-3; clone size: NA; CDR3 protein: CASSPGGTDTQYF; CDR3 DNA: TGTGCCAGCTCACCGGGGGGCACAGATACGCAGTATTTT
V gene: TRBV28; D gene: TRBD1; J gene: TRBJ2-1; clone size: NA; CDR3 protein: CASSLGTGVLNEQFF; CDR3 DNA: TGTGCCAGCAGTTTAGGAACAGGGGTATTAAATGAGCAGTTCTTC
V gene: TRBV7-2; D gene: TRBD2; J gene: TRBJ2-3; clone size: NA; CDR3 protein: CASSPNGGGANTQYF; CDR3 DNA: TGTGCCAGCAGCCCCAATGGGGGGGGAGCTAATACGCAGTATTTT
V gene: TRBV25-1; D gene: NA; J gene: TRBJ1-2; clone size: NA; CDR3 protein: CASSESVGGEGGYTF; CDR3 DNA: TGTGCCAGCAGTGAGTCGGTTGGAGGGGAAGGTGGCTACACCTTC
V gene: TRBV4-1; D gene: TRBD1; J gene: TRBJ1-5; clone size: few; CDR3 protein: CASSQTGAGDQPQHF; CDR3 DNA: TGCGCCAGCAGCCAGACAGGGGCAGGGGATCAGCCCCAGCATTTT
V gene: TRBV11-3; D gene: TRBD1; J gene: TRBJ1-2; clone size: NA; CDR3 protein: CASSKNPGGEAYGYTF; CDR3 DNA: TGTGCCAGCAGCAAGAATCCAGGGGGAGAGGCCTATGGCTACACCTTC
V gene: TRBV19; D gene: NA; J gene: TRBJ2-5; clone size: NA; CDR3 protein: CASSPRDQRRETQYF; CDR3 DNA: TGTGCCAGTAGTCCCCGGGACCAACGACGAGAGACCCAGTACTTC
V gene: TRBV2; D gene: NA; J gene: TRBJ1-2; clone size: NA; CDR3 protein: CASSAQSNYGYTF; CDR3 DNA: TGTGCCAGCAGTGCACAGTCTAACTATGGCTACACCTTC
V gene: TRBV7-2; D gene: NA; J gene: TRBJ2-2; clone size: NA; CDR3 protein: CASSTRGEARESNTGELFF; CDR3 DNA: TGTGCCAGCAGCACCAGGGGAGAAGCAAGAGAATCGAACACCGGGGAGCTGTTTTTT
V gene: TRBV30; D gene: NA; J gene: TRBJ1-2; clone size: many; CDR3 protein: CAWSVVGTGGYTF; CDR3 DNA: TGTGCCTGGAGTGTCGTGGGGACGGGAGGCTACACCTTC
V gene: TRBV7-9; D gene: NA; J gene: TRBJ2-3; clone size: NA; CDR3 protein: CASGLLGTDTQYF; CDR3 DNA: TGTGCCAGCGGGTTGCTAGGCACAGATACGCAGTATTTT
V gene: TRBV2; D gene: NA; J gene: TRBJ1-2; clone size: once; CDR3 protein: CASSPQPGFGYTF; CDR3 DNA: TGTGCCAGCAGTCCCCAGCCCGGCTTTGGCTACACCTTC
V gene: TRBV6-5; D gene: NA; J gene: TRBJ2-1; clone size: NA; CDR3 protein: CASSYRQQVYNEQFF; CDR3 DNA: TGTGCCAGCAGTTACCGGCAGCAGGTCTACAATGAGCAGTTCTTC
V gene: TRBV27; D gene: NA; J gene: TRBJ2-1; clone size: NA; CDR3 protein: CASSRTEGHNEQFF; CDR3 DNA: TGTGCCAGCAGTCGTACCGAAGGACACAATGAGCAGTTCTTC
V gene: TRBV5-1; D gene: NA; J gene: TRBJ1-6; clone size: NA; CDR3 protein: CASQTGLTGSPLHF; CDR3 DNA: TGCGCCAGCCAGACCGGACTAACGGGATCACCCCTCCACTTT
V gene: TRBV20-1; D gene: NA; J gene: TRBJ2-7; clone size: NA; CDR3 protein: CSAALGDEQYF; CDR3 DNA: TGCAGTGCTGCCCTAGGGGACGAGCAGTACTTC
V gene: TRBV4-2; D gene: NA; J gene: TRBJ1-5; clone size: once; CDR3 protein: CASSLSRQAEHF; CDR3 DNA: TGTGCCAGCAGCTTGAGTCGACAGGCGGAGCATTTT
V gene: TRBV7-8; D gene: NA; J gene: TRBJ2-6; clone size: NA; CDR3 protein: CASSPSPVGANVLTF; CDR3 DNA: TGTGCCAGCAGCCCCAGTCCGGTAGGGGCCAACGTCCTGACTTTC
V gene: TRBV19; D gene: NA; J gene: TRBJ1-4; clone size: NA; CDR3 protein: CASSISGEKYRKLFF; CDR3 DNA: TGTGCCAGTAGTATCTCAGGGGAAAAATATAGAAAACTGTTTTTT
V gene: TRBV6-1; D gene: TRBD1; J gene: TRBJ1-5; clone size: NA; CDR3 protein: CASSGDRRQPQHF; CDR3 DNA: TGTGCCAGCAGCGGGGACAGGCGGCAACCCCAGCATTTT
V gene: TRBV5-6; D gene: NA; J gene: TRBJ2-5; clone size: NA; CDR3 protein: CASSSQNQETQYF; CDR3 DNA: TGTGCCAGCAGCTCACAGAACCAAGAGACCCAGTACTTC
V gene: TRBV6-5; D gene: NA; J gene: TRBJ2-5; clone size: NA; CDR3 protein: CASRLPGEETQYF; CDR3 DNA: TGTGCCAGCAGGCTACCCGGAGAAGAGACCCAGTACTTC
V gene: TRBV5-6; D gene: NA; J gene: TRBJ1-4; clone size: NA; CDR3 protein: CASSAPMTPGTGYEKLFF; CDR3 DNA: TGTGCCAGCAGCGCCCCGATGACCCCCGGGACCGGTTATGAAAAACTGTTTTTT
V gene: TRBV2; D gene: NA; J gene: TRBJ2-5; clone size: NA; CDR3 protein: CASSVLRKETQYF; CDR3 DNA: TGTGCCAGCAGTGTTTTACGAAAAGAGACCCAGTACTTC
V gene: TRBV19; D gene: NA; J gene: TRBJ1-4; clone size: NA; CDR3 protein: CASSSPKGSNEKLFF; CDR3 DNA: TGTGCCAGTAGTAGCCCGAAGGGAAGTAATGAAAAACTGTTTTTT
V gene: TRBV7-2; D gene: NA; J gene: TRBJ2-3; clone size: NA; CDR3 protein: CASSLGGPRTDTQYF; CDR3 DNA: TGTGCCAGCAGCTTGGGGGGACCTCGCACAGATACGCAGTATTTT
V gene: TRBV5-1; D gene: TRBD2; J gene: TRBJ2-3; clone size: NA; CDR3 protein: CASSLGAGADTQYF; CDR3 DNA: TGCGCCAGCAGCTTGGGAGCGGGAGCGGATACGCAGTATTTT